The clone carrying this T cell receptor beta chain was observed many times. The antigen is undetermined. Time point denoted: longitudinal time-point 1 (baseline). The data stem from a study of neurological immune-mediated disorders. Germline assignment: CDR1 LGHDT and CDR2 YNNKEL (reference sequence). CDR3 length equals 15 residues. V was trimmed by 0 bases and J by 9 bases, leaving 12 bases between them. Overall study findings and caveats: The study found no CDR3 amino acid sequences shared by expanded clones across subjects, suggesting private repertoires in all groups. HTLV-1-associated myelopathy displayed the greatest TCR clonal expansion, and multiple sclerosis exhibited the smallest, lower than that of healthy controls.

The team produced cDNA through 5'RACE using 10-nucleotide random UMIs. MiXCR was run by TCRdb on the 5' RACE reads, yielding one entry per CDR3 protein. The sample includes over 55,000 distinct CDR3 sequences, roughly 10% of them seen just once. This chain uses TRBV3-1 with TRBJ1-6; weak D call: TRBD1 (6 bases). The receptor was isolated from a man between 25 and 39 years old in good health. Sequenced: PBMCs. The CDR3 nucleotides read TGTGCCAGCAGCCAAGAAGGGGGAGGGGTTTCACCCCTCCACTTT. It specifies CASSQEGGGVSPLHF. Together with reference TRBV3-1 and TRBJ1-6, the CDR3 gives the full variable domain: DTAVSQTPKYLVTQMGNDKSIKCEQNLGHDTMYWYKQDSKKFLKIMFSYNNKELIINETVPNRFSPKSPDKAHLNLHINSLELGDSAVYFCASSQEGGGVSPLHFGNGTRLTVT.